Shown below are 13 T cell receptor beta chains from a single sample sequenced in a study of vaccination effects on CD4 cells after COVID-19. Expansion of antigen-specific CD4+ T cells with viral peptide pools was carried out by the ViraFEST assay before sequencing. The culture ran for under eleven days, and then CD4+ T cells were isolated. Each participant was given two doses of one vaccine (BNT162b2 or mRNA-1273). These receptors' antigens are unknown. Data came from immunoSEQ multiplex PCR; TCRdb stores just in-frame clones and leaves some out. The sample carries 20,000 to 30,000 clones, around 70% recorded once. The specimen comprised CD4+ T cells from PBMCs cultured with SARS-CoV-2 spike peptides, sampled after COVID-19 vaccination. These receptors were collected from a human donor who received a COVID-19 vaccine.

The J gene is TRBJ1-1, the V gene TRBV30; no clear D gene. This CDR3 is built from 13 residues. The germline gives CDR1 GTSNPN, CDR2 SVGIG (reference sequence). Trimming pared 0 bases from V and 1 base from J, leaving 6 bases between. For the CDR3, the DNA is TGTGCCTGGAGTGTTGGCAGGAACACTGAAGCTTTCTTT. Protein sequence: CAWSVGRNTEAFF.

V is TRBV7-9 and J is TRBJ1-1; D gene unclear. Per germline, CDR1 SEHNR and CDR2 FQNEAQ (reference sequence). V shed 6 bases and J shed 2 bases, with 7 bases lying between them. This CDR3 is 12 amino acids long. CDR3 loop: CASSWGNTEAFF. In DNA form, the CDR3 reads TGTGCCAGCAGTTGGGGTAACACTGAAGCTTTCTTT.

V and J are TRBV7-2 and TRBJ2-7; 7 bases agree with TRBD2. Germline V gene lookup returns CDR1 SGHTA and CDR2 FQGNSA. This CDR3 spans 14 amino acids. Losses at the gene ends were 5 bases for V and 3 bases for J; bases not matched to a gene: 7. CDR3 DNA: TGTGCCAGCAGCCTCGGGAGGTCGGACTACGAGCAGTACTTC. Translating it yields CASSLGRSDYEQYF.

The chain joins TRBV9 to TRBJ1-6; D may be TRBD1 (6 bases). Germline loops: CDR1 SGDLS, CDR2 YYNGEE. The V and J ends lost 0 bases and 8 bases respectively, with 12 bases between them. The CDR3 has 15 residues. The chain's CDR3 is CASSVEGGSYSPLHF. The CDR3 nucleotides are TGTGCCAGCAGCGTAGAAGGGGGTAGTTATTCACCCCTCCACTTT.

V gene TRBV5-4 combines with J gene TRBJ2-1, with 11 nucleotides matching TRBD1. The germline V gene encodes CDR1 SGHNT and CDR2 YYREEE (reference sequence). Losses at the gene ends were 4 bases for V and 3 bases for J; bases not matched to a gene: 3. The CDR3 is made up of 15 amino acids. The CDR3: CASSRDRGNYNEQFF. As DNA, the CDR3 is TGTGCCAGCAGCCGGGACAGGGGGAACTACAATGAGCAGTTCTTC.

The J gene is TRBJ1-1, the V gene TRBV5-6, with a weak D call TRBD1 (5 bases). The CDR3 has 15 amino acids. Trimming cost V 0 bases and J 5 bases, with 14 bases left between them. Per the germline V gene, CDR1 is SGHDT and CDR2 is YYEEEE. This chain's CDR3 is CASSLAGGTRTEAFF. DNA for the CDR3: TGTGCCAGCAGCTTGGCCGGGGGGACCCGGACTGAAGCTTTCTTT.

This clone was seen a handful of times. The chain links TRBV12-3 or TRBV12-4 to TRBJ1-4, with D perhaps matching TRBD1 (5 bases). The CDR3 covers 12 residues. Trimming took off 2 bases at V and 10 bases at J, with 8 bases between the two ends. The CDR3 bases are TGTGCCAGCAGTTTATCGGGGGGAAAACTGTTTTTT. It encodes CASSLSGGKLFF.

This clone turned up a few times. The rearrangement links TRBV6-1 to TRBJ1-5; D unclear. Germline V gene sequence: CDR1 MNHNS, CDR2 SASEGT. The CDR3 has 16 residues. V lost 0 bases and J 7 bases, leaving 16 bases between the germline ends. The DNA of the CDR3 is TGTGCCAGCAGTGAAGCGTTAGGCAGGCTGGAGCAGCCCCAGCATTTT. Protein: CASSEALGRLEQPQHF.

The chain employs TRBV3-1 (or the pseudogene TRBV3-2) and TRBJ1-5; D gene uncertain. This CDR3 comprises 15 residues. With 2 bases removed from V and 2 bases from J, the gap between germline ends came to 10 bases. Germline V CDR1 and CDR2: LGHDT, YNNKEL (reference sequence). The DNA for the CDR3 is TGTGCCAGCAGCCAAAACTCCGGGGGCAATCAGCCCCAGCATTTT. Its protein is CASSQNSGGNQPQHF.

V is TRBV11-2 and J is TRBJ2-1, with 13 positions matching TRBD2. Germline CDR1 and CDR2: SGHAT and FQNNGV. This CDR3 contains 18 residues. The ends lost 1 base at V and 7 bases at J; junction bases unmatched: 10. Here the CDR3 reads CASSLGHRTSGSSNEQFF. The CDR3 coding sequence is TGTGCCAGCAGCTTAGGTCACCGGACTAGCGGGAGCAGTAATGAGCAGTTCTTC.

The chain uses TRBV7-9 and TRBJ2-2; D is unresolved. Trimming removed 5 bases at V and 4 bases at J, with 14 bases between. CDR3 length: 15 residues. In germline, CDR1 is SEHNR, CDR2 FQNEAQ (reference sequence). CDR3 region: CASSLSTRTTGELFF. In nucleotides, the CDR3 is TGTGCCAGCAGCCTCTCCACAAGGACCACCGGGGAGCTGTTTTTT. The variable domain in full, completed from reference TRBV7-9 and TRBJ2-2, reads DTGVSQNPRHKITKRGQNVTFRCDPISEHNRLYWYRQTLGQGPEFLTYFQNEAQLEKSRLLSDRFSAERPKGSFSTLEIQRTEQGDSAMYLCASSLSTRTTGELFFGEGSRLTVL.

V gene TRBV7-9 combines with J gene TRBJ2-3, with 12 bases aligning to TRBD1. This CDR3 is built from 16 residues. Trimming at V came to 3 bases and at J to 7 bases, leaving 8 bases not matched to a gene. The germline V gene encodes CDR1 SEHNR and CDR2 FQNEAQ (reference sequence). The chain's CDR3 is CASSLGTGGAQYTQYF. As DNA, the CDR3 is TGTGCCAGCAGCTTGGGGACAGGGGGCGCTCAATATACGCAGTATTTT.

V usage is TRBV11-2 and J usage is TRBJ2-1, with 7 bases fitting TRBD1. Unmatched junction bases numbered 13, after V lost 2 bases and J lost 0 bases. The CDR3 contains 19 residues. Per germline, CDR1 SGHAT and CDR2 FQNNGV. The CDR3 loop is CASSLLYQRQGSSYNEQFF. CDR3 in DNA: TGTGCCAGCAGCTTATTGTACCAAAGACAGGGAAGCTCCTACAATGAGCAGTTCTTC.